Presented here are 32 T cell receptor beta chains from one specimen sequenced in a study of beta chain features in type 1 diabetes. Every isolated RNA sample was fully reverse transcribed, so sequencing captured expressed TCRB transcripts. TCRdb keeps only in-frame clones here, not all; method: immunoSEQ multiplex PCR. The sample has about 410,000 clones; 14% are singletons. The sequencing sample was made of naive CD4+ T cells from blood. Receptor source: a man younger than 40 in good health.

Regarding this clone: Other DNA sequences in this sample translate to the same CDR3. The chain has TRBV6-5 and TRBJ2-5; D assignment may be TRBD1 or TRBD2 (6 bases each). The V end was cut by 2 bases, the J end by 1 base, with 14 bases between. CDR1 is MNHEY, CDR2 SVGAGI, per germline. The CDR3 length is 16 residues. This CDR3 reads CASSYGRGRGQETQYF. The CDR3 bases are TGTGCCAGCAGTTACGGCCGGGGGCGGGGCCAAGAGACCCAGTACTTC.

V usage is TRBV5-6 and J usage is TRBJ1-2, with D maybe TRBD1 (6 bases). This CDR3 has 15 amino acids. V gave up 5 bases and J gave up 5 bases, with 19 bases separating them. The germline gives CDR1 SGHDT, CDR2 YYEEEE. The chain's CDR3 is CASRLGAGTGYGYTF. The CDR3, as DNA: TGTGCCAGCAGACTGGGGGCCGGGACGGGGTATGGCTACACCTTC.

CDR3 residues: CAWSLLSETQYF. CDR3 in DNA: TGTGCCTGGAGTCTCTTGTCGGAGACCCAGTACTTC. This chain joins TRBV30 and TRBJ2-5; D gene uncertain. Germline V lookup: CDR1 GTSNPN, CDR2 SVGIG (reference sequence). This CDR3 region has 12 residues. Trimming took off 2 bases at V and 5 bases at J, with 9 bases between the two ends.

The chain is built from TRBV27 and TRBJ2-6, with D perhaps TRBD1 (6 bases). The CDR3 totals 14 residues. CDR1 is MNHEY and CDR2 is SMNVEV in the germline V gene (reference sequence). V was shortened by 10 bases and J by 0 bases, with 10 bases between the two germline ends. The CDR3 region is CATRDNSGANVLTF. The CDR3 DNA is TGTGCCACTAGGGACAACTCTGGGGCCAACGTCCTGACTTTC. Full variable domain (rest looked up from reference TRBV27 and TRBJ2-6): EAQVTQNPRYLITVTGKKLTVTCSQNMNHEYMSWYRQDPGLGLRQIYYSMNVEVTDKGDVPEGYKVSRKEKRNFPLILESPSPNQTSLYFCATRDNSGANVLTFGAGSRLTVL.

The chain recombines TRBV7-2 with TRBJ1-6; 10 bases fit TRBD1. Losses at the gene ends were 5 bases for V and 11 bases for J; bases not matched to a gene: 9. Germline V gives CDR1 SGHTA, CDR2 FQGNSA. The CDR3 loop spans 15 amino acids. CDR3 DNA sequence: TGTGCCAGCAGCCCGCGGGACAGGGGTTCCCCACCCCTCCACTTT. Amino acids: CASSPRDRGSPPLHF.

This rearrangement joins TRBV28 to TRBJ1-2; tentatively, D is TRBD1 (6 bases). The germline V and J ends were trimmed by 5 bases and 1 base, with 8 bases remaining between them. The germline V gene has CDR1 MDHEN and CDR2 SYDVKM. This CDR3 contains 13 residues. The CDR3 DNA is TGTGCCAGCAGTCAACAGGGTAACTATGGCTACACCTTC. It specifies CASSQQGNYGYTF.

There are a few counts of this clone. The chain carries TRBV7-9 and TRBJ1-1; D remains unclear. The V gene lost 7 bases and the J gene lost 1 base, with 10 bases spanning the gap. This CDR3 has 13 residues. Per germline, CDR1 SEHNR and CDR2 FQNEAQ (reference sequence). The CDR3 DNA sequence: TGTGCCAGCACCCAAAATTGGAACACTGAAGCTTTCTTT. It yields the protein CASTQNWNTEAFF.

The chain couples TRBV6-5 to TRBJ2-1; TRBD2 agrees at 8 bases. Germline V gene data show CDR1 as MNHEY and CDR2 as SVGAGI. The CDR3 runs 12 residues. J gave up 9 bases and V 6 bases, and 4 bases lay outside the gene matches. This CDR3 is CASSRSGGEQFF. The DNA for the CDR3 is TGTGCCAGCAGCCGGAGCGGGGGTGAGCAGTTCTTC.

This chain links TRBV5-4 with TRBJ2-1, with 11 bases that match TRBD2. The junction had 13 bases not matched to a gene; V was cut back by 3 bases and J by 11 bases. CDR3 length equals 16 residues. Germline V gene data show CDR1 as SGHNT and CDR2 as YYREEE (reference sequence). The CDR3 is CASSWTKGLAGGKQFF. CDR3 bases: TGTGCCAGCAGCTGGACGAAGGGGCTAGCGGGGGGCAAGCAGTTCTTC.

A few counts support this clone. This chain connects TRBV7-2 to TRBJ2-7; TRBD1 is a possible D gene (6 bases). V gave up 5 bases and J gave up 0 bases, with 11 bases separating them. In germline, CDR1 is SGHTA, CDR2 FQGNSA. The CDR3 spans 14 residues. The CDR3 protein is CASSIRDTSYEQYF. CDR3 sequence (DNA): TGTGCCAGCAGCATACGGGACACCTCCTACGAGCAGTACTTC.

V usage is TRBV7-9 and J usage is TRBJ2-2, with D perhaps matching TRBD1 or TRBD2 (5 bases each). Deletions cut 8 bases from V and 3 bases from J, with 13 bases between. The CDR3 totals 14 residues. Germline assignment: CDR1 SEHNR and CDR2 FQNEAQ (reference sequence). The CDR3 loop reads CASYRDGYTGELFF. DNA of the CDR3: TGTGCCAGCTACCGGGACGGATACACCGGGGAGCTGTTTTTT.

The V call is TRBV29-1, the J call TRBJ2-1; 13 bases map to TRBD2. V trimming: 7 bases; J trimming: 6 bases; junction bases outside the gene matches: 9. The CDR3 has 15 residues. Germline-derived CDR1 and CDR2 are SQVTM and ANQGSEA. CDR3 DNA sequence: TGCAGCGCAGAGGGACTAGCGGGATGGTCCAATGAGCAGTTCTTC. It encodes CSAEGLAGWSNEQFF.

The V call is TRBV23-1, the J call TRBJ2-7; D might be TRBD2 (5 bases). TRBV23-1 is an ORF, and what it does is uncertain. Trimming took off 6 bases at V and 1 base at J, with 16 bases between the two ends. The CDR3 covers 15 residues. The CDR3, as DNA: TGCGCCAGCAGACTTTTTCAATGCGGGTCCTACGAGCAGTACTTC. It specifies CASRLFQCGSYEQYF.

This clone was seen more than once but under ten times. The chain uses TRBV6-5 and TRBJ2-1; tentatively, D is TRBD1 (5 bases). The CDR3 is made up of 14 amino acids. Trimming stripped 6 bases from V and 7 bases from J, with 16 bases between. Germline assignment: CDR1 MNHEY and CDR2 SVGAGI. Here the CDR3 reads CASRQGPQRNEQFF. DNA for the CDR3: TGTGCCAGCAGGCAGGGCCCTCAACGGAATGAGCAGTTCTTC.

This clone turned up a few times. The V gene is TRBV7-9, the J gene TRBJ1-4; D ambiguous. CDR1 and CDR2 from the germline V gene are SEHNR and FQNEAQ (reference sequence). The CDR3 has 15 residues. Trimming cost V 2 bases and J 0 bases, with 7 bases left between them. CDR3 residues: CASSLYVSTNEKLFF. The CDR3 DNA is TGTGCCAGCAGCTTATACGTTTCAACTAATGAAAAACTGTTTTTT.

This chain connects TRBV10-3 to TRBJ2-5; D possibly corresponds to TRBD1 (5 bases). From germline, CDR1 is ENHRY and CDR2 SYGVKD. The V end lost 3 bases, the J end lost 4 bases, and 12 bases lay between the germline ends. The CDR3 has 14 amino acids. CDR3 amino acids: CAISDLQVLETQYF. CDR3 coding DNA: TGTGCCATCAGTGATTTACAGGTTCTAGAGACCCAGTACTTC.

In DNA form, the CDR3 reads TGTGCCAGCAGTTACAACAGGGGCCTCACAGATACGCAGTATTTT. It codes for CASSYNRGLTDTQYF. The rearrangement links TRBV6-5 to TRBJ2-3, with TRBD1 matching 7 bases. From germline, CDR1 is MNHEY and CDR2 SVGAGI. J lost 2 bases, V lost 2 bases, and 4 bases had no gene match. CDR3 length: 15 residues.

The genes are TRBV5-1 and TRBJ1-2, with no clear D. Germline assignment: CDR1 SGHRS and CDR2 YFSETQ. This CDR3 spans 17 amino acids. Trimming removed 4 bases at V and 4 bases at J, with 23 bases between. The CDR3, as DNA: TGCGCCAGCAGCCCCCATTTAGCAGGAGGTTCTTCCTATGGCTACACCTTC. Translating it yields CASSPHLAGGSSYGYTF.

The J gene is TRBJ2-2, the V gene TRBV7-2; a possible D gene is TRBD1 (5 bases). Germline CDR1 and CDR2: SGHTA and FQGNSA. Between the trimmed V and J ends, which lost 0 bases and 6 bases, there was a span of 17 bases. This CDR3 spans 17 amino acids. CDR3 coding DNA: TGTGCCAGCAGCTTAGCATCGGGCAGGGCGATCCCCGGGGAGCTGTTTTTT. Residues: CASSLASGRAIPGELFF. Supplemented by reference TRBV7-2 and TRBJ2-2, the full variable domain reads GAGVSQSPSNKVTEKGKDVELRCDPISGHTALYWYRQSLGQGLEFLIYFQGNSAPDKSGLPSDRFSAERTGGSVSTLTIQRTQQEDSAVYLCASSLASGRAIPGELFFGEGSRLTVL.

The rearrangement joins TRBV21-1 to TRBJ1-1. TRBV21-1 is a pseudogene segment. The CDR3 is 12 residues long. The CDR3 region is CASSKISTEAFF. CDR3 nucleotide sequence: TGTGCCAGCAGCAAAATTTCCACTGAAGCTTTCTTT.

This clone was detected only a few times. This sequence joins TRBV10-3 and TRBJ1-1; TRBD1 matches 8 bases. Germline V gene data show CDR1 as ENHRY and CDR2 as SYGVKD. The V gene end was trimmed by 4 bases and the J gene end by 10 bases; junction bases not matched to a gene: 11. The CDR3 contains 14 residues. CDR3 protein: CAISARGLVLGAFF. CDR3 coding DNA: TGTGCCATCAGTGCCAGGGGGCTGGTTCTGGGAGCTTTCTTT.

The chain couples TRBV5-6 to TRBJ1-2; tentative D call: TRBD1 (6 bases). Germline CDR1 reads SGHDT; CDR2 reads YYEEEE. This CDR3 is 16 amino acids long. V lost 2 bases, J lost 2 bases, and 16 bases lay in between. The CDR3 nucleotides read TGTGCCAGCAGCTTCGGGGGACACTCGCCGAACTATGGCTACACCTTC. It specifies CASSFGGHSPNYGYTF.

This clone was recorded a few times. This chain links TRBV4-1 with TRBJ1-2; D might be TRBD1 (6 bases). CDR3 length: 14 residues. V was shortened by 0 bases and J by 7 bases, with 12 bases between the two germline ends. Germline loops: CDR1 MGHRA, CDR2 YSYEKL. CDR3 nucleotides: TGCGCCAGCAGCCAAGAGACAGGTTACCGTGGCTACACCTTC. Its translation: CASSQETGYRGYTF.

The chain recombines TRBV7-2 with TRBJ2-4, with D tentatively TRBD1 (6 bases). CDR1 and CDR2 from the germline V gene are SGHTA and FQGNSA. V was shortened by 6 bases and J by 1 base, with 13 bases between the two germline ends. CDR3 size: 15 residues. The CDR3 reads CASRRGSPAKNIQYF. CDR3 nucleotides: TGTGCCAGCAGGAGGGGGAGCCCGGCCAAAAACATTCAGTACTTC. The full variable domain, rest sourced from reference TRBV7-2 and TRBJ2-4, is GAGVSQSPSNKVTEKGKDVELRCDPISGHTALYWYRQSLGQGLEFLIYFQGNSAPDKSGLPSDRFSAERTGGSVSTLTIQRTQQEDSAVYLCASRRGSPAKNIQYFGAGTRLSVL.

This clone was picked up a small number of times. The chain couples TRBV4-3 to TRBJ2-7; TRBD2 matches at 7 bases. Germline V gives CDR1 LGHNA, CDR2 YSLEER. The V gene end was trimmed by 4 bases and the J gene end by 2 bases; junction bases not matched to a gene: 17. This CDR3 has 18 amino acids. CDR3 nucleotides: TGCGCCAGCAGCCTTATGAATATGGGCGGGAGTGTAACCTACGAGCAGTACGTC. This translates into CASSLMNMGGSVTYEQYV.

This clone was seen only a few times. The CDR3 here is CAIGGSSIYNEQFF. In nucleotides, the CDR3 is TGTGCCATCGGGGGGAGTTCTATCTACAATGAGCAGTTCTTC. The rearrangement links TRBV10-3 to TRBJ2-1, with a tentative D call TRBD2 (6 bases). The CDR3 contains 14 residues. V was cut by 8 bases and J by 3 bases, with 14 bases left in between. The germline V gene has CDR1 ENHRY and CDR2 SYGVKD.

This clone was counted between two and nine times. The rearrangement uses TRBV2 and TRBJ2-1; no clear D gene. The V end was cut by 2 bases, the J end by 4 bases, with 6 bases between. Looked up from germline, CDR1 is SNHLY and CDR2 is FYNNEI. This CDR3 has 13 amino acids. CDR3 nucleotides: TGTGCCAGCAGTGAACGGCAGTACAATGAGCAGTTCTTC. Translating gives CASSERQYNEQFF.

The chain joins TRBV14 to TRBJ2-1; 9 bases are shared with TRBD2. Looked up from germline, CDR1 is SGHDN and CDR2 is FVKESK. V shed 3 bases and J 3 bases; nucleotides not matched to a gene: 6. The CDR3 spans 16 residues. The CDR3 DNA is TGTGCCAGCAGCCACCTTAGCGGGGGCCACTACAATGAGCAGTTCTTC. This translates into CASSHLSGGHYNEQFF.

This clone was picked up a small number of times. The chain employs TRBV11-3 and TRBJ2-1; D gene ambiguous. Germline CDR1 is SGHNT and CDR2 is YENEEA. The V and J ends lost 1 base and 7 bases respectively, with 8 bases between them. The CDR3 runs to 13 residues. CDR3 nucleotide sequence: TGTGCCAGCAGCTTAGTCCGGTATAATGAGCAGTTCTTC. Protein sequence: CASSLVRYNEQFF.

This clone occurred a few times. This rearrangement joins TRBV7-2 to TRBJ2-7, with D unclear. Germline CDR1 reads SGHTA; CDR2 reads FQGNSA. V lost 0 bases to trimming and J lost 3 bases, with 9 bases between them. The CDR3 sequence is 14 residues long. In DNA, the CDR3 is TGTGCCAGCAGCTTAGCAACAGTGCGCTACGAGCAGTACTTC. This sequence encodes CASSLATVRYEQYF.

This clone appeared a few times. V usage is TRBV7-2 and J usage is TRBJ2-5; D is possibly TRBD1 or TRBD2 (6 bases each). This CDR3 region has 17 residues. CDR1 is SGHTA, CDR2 FQGNSA, per germline. Trimming removed 1 base at V and 5 bases at J, with 20 bases between. DNA of the CDR3: TGTGCCAGCAGCTTAGTAGGAGGGGGGATAAAGGGCGAGACCCAGTACTTC. Translating gives CASSLVGGGIKGETQYF. Based on the CDR3 plus reference TRBV7-2 and TRBJ2-5, the full variable domain is GAGVSQSPSNKVTEKGKDVELRCDPISGHTALYWYRQSLGQGLEFLIYFQGNSAPDKSGLPSDRFSAERTGGSVSTLTIQRTQQEDSAVYLCASSLVGGGIKGETQYFGPGTRLLVL.

The V and J genes are TRBV5-1 and TRBJ2-5; 13 bases align to TRBD2. Germline loops: CDR1 SGHRS, CDR2 YFSETQ. This CDR3 is 16 amino acids long. V lost 4 bases and J lost 4; bases outside the gene matches: 7. The CDR3 DNA reads as TGCGCCAGCAGCACCGGGACTAGCGGGGTATCAGAGACCCAGTACTTC. Its protein is CASSTGTSGVSETQYF.